This TCR beta chain stems from a study of T cells in Graves' hyperthyroidism and ophthalmopathy. Study-wide findings and caveats: Stable hyperthyroidism was told apart from ophthalmopathy by a model built on 13 V-J features. Most thyroid clonotypes expanded above 0.001 appeared in blood too.

Germline CDR1 reads LNHDA; CDR2 reads SQIVND (reference sequence). There are 14 residues in the CDR3. The blood was taken when hyperthyroidism was first diagnosed, before any ophthalmopathy symptoms showed up. Authors of the study amplified TCR beta CDR3 regions from RNA transcripts. The HTBI primer set was used in a first-round RT-PCR of the TCR CDR3. TCRdb redid the calling of the multiplex PCR reads with MiXCR, one entry per CDR3 protein. The sample has nearly 600,000 distinct CDR3 sequences, over 11% seen once; the top ten hold less than 6%. This clonotype showed up just a few times. Its matching antigen is unknown. One junction end does not reproduce the germline sequence, and a read error may be involved.

The receptor was derived from a woman in her twenties or thirties with Graves' hyperthyroidism that later progressed to Graves' ophthalmopathy. The sample was blood. The V gene is TRBV19, the J gene TRBJ1-1; D perhaps matches TRBD1 (5 bases). CDR3: CANSTDGGGTEAFF. The CDR3 DNA reads as TGTGCCAATAGTACCGACGGGGGGGGAACTGAAGCTTTCTTT.